The following is a TCR beta chain sequence with its context. Its antigen remains unknown. The data derive from a study of cytomegalovirus exposure and HLA in healthy donors. Overall study results and limits: Reports credit the classifier with highly specific, highly sensitive diagnosis of cytomegalovirus status.

CDR3 length equals 14 residues. The V end was cut by 5 bases, the J end by 1 base, with 11 bases between. CDR1 and CDR2 (germline): MNHNS, SASEGT. Profiling relied on immunoSEQ multiplex PCR, and the TCRdb table lists in-frame clones only, not all of them. The sample lists approximately 150,000 clones; around 87% were seen once. The V gene is TRBV6-1, the J gene TRBJ1-2; perhaps TRBD1 as D (5 bases). Sequencing was performed on PBMCs. This receptor was taken from a woman aged 30 to 39 in good health and CMV-seronegative. The CDR3 spells CASSTDTINYGYTF. For the CDR3, the DNA is TGTGCCAGCAGTACGGACACGATTAACTATGGCTACACCTTC.